Reported below is one T cell receptor beta chain. The data were taken from a study of shared T cell receptors in the human thymus. Clones were sequenced by immunoSEQ multiplex PCR, and TCRdb holds only the in-frame ones, with some missing. The data contain hundreds of thousands of clones, just under 95% of them singletons. The J segment lost 6 bases and the V segment lost 6 bases, leaving 11 bases of the junction unmatched. In germline, CDR1 is SEHNR, CDR2 FQNEAQ (reference sequence). The CDR3 extends over 14 amino acids. This chain uses TRBV7-9 with TRBJ2-7, with TRBD1 identical over 7 bases. The specimen was thymocytes. This TCR was recovered from a human donor. CDR3 sequence (DNA): TGTGCCAGCAGTCCCCGGGACAGTCCAATCGAGCAGTACTTC. Protein product: CASSPRDSPIEQYF.